This T cell receptor (beta chain) was captured in a study of blood T cell repertoires in COVID-19. Whole-study context: Both acute and convalescent COVID-19 samples were obtained from the United States, Italy and Spain. T cells, B-cell-depleted T cells, or PBMCs provided the cDNA or gDNA that served as material.

Only one count was recorded for this clone. CDR1 and CDR2 from the germline V gene are SGHVS and FQNEAQ. The CDR3 spans 15 residues. With V trimmed by 2 bases and J by 5 bases, 4 bases remained unmatched. Source study methods: Estimation of nucleated cell counts relied on the amplification of reference gene primers. Using immunoSEQ multiplex PCR, the repertoire was profiled, and TCRdb retains in-frame clones only, with some absent. The D gene and trimming were derived from the DNA, and the V and J assignments and clone size from that table. The sample holds 30,000 or so clones, more than 80% seen once.

The TCR was taken from a human donor in a cohort sampled during active COVID-19. Material for sequencing was peripheral blood. This chain connects TRBV7-8 to TRBJ2-3, with 10 nucleotides matching TRBD2. The CDR3 reads CASSLSGGGLDTQYF. CDR3 coding DNA: TGTGCCAGCAGCTTAAGCGGGGGGGGCCTAGATACGCAGTATTTT.